A single sample is the source of the 6 T cell receptor beta chains below, sequenced in a study of T cells in localized non-small cell lung cancer. Sequencing used immunoSEQ multiplex PCR; TCRdb keeps in-frame clones, though not all of them. Among 1,400 to 1,500 clones listed, roughly 24% were seen once. This material consisted of lung tumor tissue, taken before any cancer treatment. These receptors were taken from a man aged 35 to 69 with stage II lung adenocarcinoma.

The chain joins TRBV29-1 to TRBJ1-1, with a tentative D call TRBD1 (6 bases). The V end was cut by 4 bases, the J end by 5 bases, with 11 bases between. This CDR3 has 12 residues. Germline V lookup: CDR1 SQVTM, CDR2 ANQGSEA. The CDR3 reads CSVVQQGTEAFF. For the CDR3, the DNA is TGCAGCGTTGTGCAACAGGGAACTGAAGCTTTCTTT.

The rearrangement uses TRBV14 and TRBJ1-1; TRBD1 might be the D (6 bases). This CDR3 comprises 15 residues. Trimming pared 1 base from V and 1 base from J, leaving 10 bases between. The germline V gene encodes CDR1 SGHDN and CDR2 FVKESK. In DNA, the CDR3 is TGTGCCAGCAGCCAAGGGGCAGGGGCGAACACTGAAGCTTTCTTT. Encoded protein: CASSQGAGANTEAFF. Full variable domain (outside the CDR3, taken from reference TRBV14 and TRBJ1-1): EAGVTQFPSHSVIEKGQTVTLRCDPISGHDNLYWYRRVMGKEIKFLLHFVKESKQDESGMPNNRFLAERTGGTYSTLKVQPAELEDSGVYFCASSQGAGANTEAFFGQGTRLTVV.

This clone is categorized as medium-sized. The CDR3 loop reads CASSFGQGGFRAFF. The DNA of the CDR3 is TGTGCCAGCAGCTTCGGACAGGGAGGGTTTAGAGCTTTCTTT. The J gene is TRBJ1-1, the V gene TRBV11-3; TRBD1 matches 8 bases. Losses at the gene ends were 3 bases for V and 10 bases for J; bases not matched to a gene: 10. This CDR3 is built from 14 residues. Germline CDR1 SGHNT, CDR2 YENEEA.

The rearrangement uses TRBV30 and TRBJ2-7; 7 nucleotides line up with TRBD1. This CDR3 contains 17 residues. Trimming cost V 0 bases and J 0 bases; bases outside gene matches: 11. Germline V gene lookup returns CDR1 GTSNPN and CDR2 SVGIG (reference sequence). For the CDR3, the DNA is TGTGCCTGGAGTGTTAGGACAGGTCGACGGGACTCCTACGAGCAGTACTTC. Translating it yields CAWSVRTGRRDSYEQYF.

V is TRBV18 and J is TRBJ2-3; 10 bases align to TRBD1. CDR3 length: 14 residues. CDR1 is KGHSH and CDR2 is LQKENI in the germline V gene. Trimming at V came to 3 bases and at J to 4 bases, leaving 1 base not matched to a gene. In DNA form, the CDR3 reads TGTGCCAGCTCACCCGGGACAGGGGCAGATACGCAGTATTTT. As protein: CASSPGTGADTQYF.

This clone has only a few counts. The V call is TRBV11-3, the J call TRBJ2-6; D gene unclear. This CDR3 has 15 amino acids. Germline lookup yields CDR1 SGHNT and CDR2 YENEEA. The V and J ends lost 0 bases and 3 bases respectively, with 6 bases between them. The CDR3 DNA reads TGTGCCAGCAGCTTAGAGCGGAGTGGGGCCAACGTCCTGACTTTC. Translating it yields CASSLERSGANVLTF.